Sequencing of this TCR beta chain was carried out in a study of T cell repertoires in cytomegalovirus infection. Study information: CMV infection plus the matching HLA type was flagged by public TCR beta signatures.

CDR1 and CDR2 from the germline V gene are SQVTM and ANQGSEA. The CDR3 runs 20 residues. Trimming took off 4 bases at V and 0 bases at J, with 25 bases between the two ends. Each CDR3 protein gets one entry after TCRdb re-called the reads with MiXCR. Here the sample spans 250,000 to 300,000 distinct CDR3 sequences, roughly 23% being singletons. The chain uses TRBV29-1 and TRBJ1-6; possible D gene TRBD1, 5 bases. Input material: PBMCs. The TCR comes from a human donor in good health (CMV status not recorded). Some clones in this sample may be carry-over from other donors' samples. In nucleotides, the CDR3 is TGCAGCGTTGGAAGGGACCACCTCCCGGGACGGCTCTCCTATAATTCACCCCTCCACTTT. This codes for CSVGRDHLPGRLSYNSPLHF.